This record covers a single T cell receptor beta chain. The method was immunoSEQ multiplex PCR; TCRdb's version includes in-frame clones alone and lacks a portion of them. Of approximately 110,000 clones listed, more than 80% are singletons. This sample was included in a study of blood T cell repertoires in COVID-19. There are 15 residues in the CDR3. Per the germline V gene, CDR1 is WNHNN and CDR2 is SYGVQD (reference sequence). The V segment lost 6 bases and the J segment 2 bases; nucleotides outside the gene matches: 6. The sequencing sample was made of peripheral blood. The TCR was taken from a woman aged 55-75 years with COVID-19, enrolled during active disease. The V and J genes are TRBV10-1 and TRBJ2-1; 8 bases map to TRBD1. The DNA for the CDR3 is TGCGCCAGCAGCGACGGACAGGGACCCTACAATGAGCAGTTCTTC. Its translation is CASSDGQGPYNEQFF.